This note documents a single TCR beta chain sequence. Antigen unknown. The entry originates in a study of OX40 agonist ivuxolimab in advanced cancers. Study results and limitations: Certain nonresponders additionally had low normalized T-cell clonal expansion. Low clonal expansion, among the lowest seen, marked partial responders at 0.1-3.0 mg/kg.

TCRdb keeps only in-frame clones here, not all; method: immunoSEQ multiplex PCR. The sample has approximately 40,000 clones, roughly 91% seen once. V lost 6 bases and J lost 4, with 21 bases in between. CDR1 and CDR2 from the germline V gene are PRHDT and FYEKMQ (reference sequence). The CDR3 covers 17 residues. The clonotype comes from an adult with an advanced solid tumor such as melanoma, head and neck, liver or kidney cancer. The genes are TRBV13 and TRBJ1-4, with D possibly matching TRBD1 (5 bases). The sample consisted of CD4+ or CD8+ T cells sorted from blood, taken in a trial of the OX40 agonist ivuxolimab. CDR3 sequence reads: CASSHLGAEGLNEKLFF. Written as DNA, the CDR3 is TGTGCCAGCAGTCACCTCGGGGCTGAGGGGCTTAATGAAAAACTGTTTTTT.